These 27 T cell receptor beta chains came from one sample sequenced in a study of CD8 T cells in Susac syndrome. RNA, at roughly 0.45 to 1 ug, was reverse transcribed with random hexamers. TCRdb ran MiXCR on the immunoSEQ multiplex PCR reads and lists one entry per CDR3 protein. The sample has tens of thousands of distinct CDR3 sequences, around 90% seen once. The sequencing input was CD8+ T cells from PBMCs. These receptor sequences come from a human donor with multiple sclerosis.

The chain is built from TRBV28 and TRBJ2-1; D not resolved. CDR1 is MDHEN, CDR2 SYDVKM, per germline. V shed 2 bases and J shed 8 bases, with 10 bases lying between them. This CDR3 is 13 amino acids long. The CDR3 DNA reads TGTGCCAGCAGTTTAAATCCTTCCCATGAGCAGTTCTTC. Encoded protein: CASSLNPSHEQFF.

The V and J genes are TRBV20-1 and TRBJ2-7, with 8 bases lining up with TRBD2. This CDR3 region has 15 residues. Germline CDR1 reads DFQATT; CDR2 reads SNEGSKA (reference sequence). V gave up 2 bases and J gave up 4 bases; unmatched junction bases: 10. The CDR3 sequence is CSARQTSGLGYEQYF. CDR3 nucleotide sequence: TGCAGTGCTAGACAGACTTCGGGACTAGGGTACGAGCAGTACTTC.

The rearrangement uses TRBV19 and TRBJ1-1, with a weak D call TRBD1 (6 bases). CDR3 size: 13 residues. Trimming removed 7 bases at V and 3 bases at J, with 12 bases between. Germline CDR1 and CDR2: LNHDA and SQIVND (reference sequence). CDR3 amino acids: CASKKNRDTEAFF. The CDR3 nucleotides are TGTGCCAGTAAGAAGAACAGGGACACTGAAGCTTTCTTT.

This sequence joins TRBV28 and TRBJ1-6; TRBD1 aligns across 9 bases. The CDR3 is made up of 16 amino acids. The germline CDR1 and CDR2 sequences are MDHEN and SYDVKM. The V segment lost 6 bases and the J segment 7 bases; nucleotides outside the gene matches: 10. The CDR3: CASRDKGQGSNSPLHF. For the CDR3, the DNA is TGTGCCAGCAGAGATAAGGGACAGGGCTCGAATTCACCCCTCCACTTT.

CDR3 protein: CASSQDPGPNNEQFF. The CDR3 DNA reads TGCGCCAGCAGCCAAGATCCAGGCCCGAACAATGAGCAGTTCTTC. V and J are TRBV4-1 and TRBJ2-1; D remains ambiguous. Germline V gene lookup returns CDR1 MGHRA and CDR2 YSYEKL. The CDR3 has 15 residues. Trimming stripped 0 bases from V and 5 bases from J, with 11 bases between.

The rearrangement joins TRBV28 to TRBJ1-5, with 7 bases aligning to TRBD1. The junction had 17 bases not matched to a gene; V was cut back by 5 bases and J by 10 bases. The CDR3 is 16 amino acids. Germline V gene sequence: CDR1 MDHEN, CDR2 SYDVKM. The CDR3: CASSHHRRAGGLPQHF. CDR3 coding DNA: TGTGCCAGCAGTCACCACAGACGGGCAGGGGGTTTACCCCAGCATTTT.

The chain uses TRBV19 and TRBJ2-1; tentative D call: TRBD2 (5 bases). Per germline, CDR1 LNHDA and CDR2 SQIVND (reference sequence). V was clipped by 5 bases and J by 8 bases, with 10 bases between them. This CDR3 has 12 residues. CDR3 protein: CASSSGRDEQFF. CDR3 DNA: TGTGCCAGTAGTTCGGGAAGGGATGAGCAGTTCTTC.

V usage is TRBV6-1 and J usage is TRBJ2-2, with D maybe TRBD1 (5 bases). The CDR3 length is 15 residues. Trimming took 8 bases from V and 2 from J, leaving 15 bases between them. CDR1 and CDR2 from the germline V gene are MNHNS and SASEGT. The CDR3 nucleotides are TGTGCCAGCGGGGCGCACAGGACCAACACCGGGGAGCTGTTTTTT. This sequence encodes CASGAHRTNTGELFF.

This chain connects TRBV11-2 to TRBJ2-7, with D unresolved. Germline lookup yields CDR1 SGHAT and CDR2 FQNNGV. Trimming cost V 2 bases and J 2 bases, with 4 bases left between them. The CDR3 runs 12 residues. The CDR3 reads CASSLYTYEQYF. For the CDR3, the DNA is TGTGCCAGCAGCTTATACACCTACGAGCAGTACTTC.

The rearrangement links TRBV2 to TRBJ1-1; D unclear. The germline CDR1 and CDR2 sequences are SNHLY and FYNNEI. The CDR3 contains 14 residues. Trimming took off 10 bases at V and 1 base at J, with 16 bases between the two ends. DNA for the CDR3: TGTGCCAACCGGGCGATGAGAGGGAACACTGAAGCTTTCTTT. Its translation is CANRAMRGNTEAFF.

V is TRBV9 and J is TRBJ2-3, with 8 bases lining up with TRBD2. The CDR3 spans 15 residues. Unmatched junction bases numbered 7, after V lost 0 bases and J lost 7 bases. In germline, CDR1 is SGDLS, CDR2 YYNGEE. For the CDR3, the DNA is TGTGCCAGCAGCGTAGACGGGGGGGCGTCAAATACGCAGTATTTT. This translates into CASSVDGGASNTQYF.

The CDR3 DNA follows: TGTGCCAGCAGTTACGGACAGGGTTCCTACAATGAGCAGTTCTTC. Residues: CASSYGQGSYNEQFF. The chain carries TRBV6-5 and TRBJ2-1; 8 nucleotides match TRBD1. CDR3 length: 15 amino acids. Germline V gene data show CDR1 as MNHEY and CDR2 as SVGAGI. After removal of 2 bases from V and 1 base from J, the junction contained 1 base not matched to a gene.

The chain recombines TRBV12-3 or TRBV12-4 with TRBJ1-3; D gene unclear. Trimming removed 0 bases at V and 4 bases at J, with 7 bases between. There are 14 residues in the CDR3. In DNA, the CDR3 is TGTGCCAGCAGTTTAGCCCTTCAAGGAAACACCATATATTTT. This sequence encodes CASSLALQGNTIYF.

This sequence joins TRBV2 and TRBJ1-2, with D maybe TRBD1 (6 bases). This CDR3 spans 16 amino acids. Germline V gene lookup returns CDR1 SNHLY and CDR2 FYNNEI. Trimming stripped 3 bases from V and 0 bases from J, with 14 bases between. This chain's CDR3 is CASSEGGTLSNYGYTF. Written as DNA, the CDR3 is TGTGCCAGCAGTGAGGGCGGGACATTATCTAACTATGGCTACACCTTC. The whole variable domain, filled in from reference TRBV2 and TRBJ1-2, reads EPEVTQTPSHQVTQMGQEVILRCVPISNHLYFYWYRQILGQKVEFLVSFYNNEISEKSEIFDDQFSVERPDGSNFTLKIRSTKLEDSAMYFCASSEGGTLSNYGYTFGSGTRLTVV.

The V gene is TRBV28, the J gene TRBJ2-5; 8 bases are shared with TRBD1. The V gene's germline CDR1 is MDHEN and CDR2 SYDVKM. The trim removed 5 bases at V and 4 bases at J, leaving 6 bases unmatched. The CDR3 totals 14 residues. CDR3 DNA: TGTGCCAGCAGTCTGACAGGGGCGAGAGAGACCCAGTACTTC. This encodes CASSLTGARETQYF. Full variable domain (missing parts from reference TRBV28 and TRBJ2-5): DVKVTQSSRYLVKRTGEKVFLECVQDMDHENMFWYRQDPGLGLRLIYFSYDVKMKEKGDIPEGYSVSREKKERFSLILESASTNQTSMYLCASSLTGARETQYFGPGTRLLVL.

The chain links TRBV9 to TRBJ2-1; unclear D gene. The germline V and J ends were trimmed by 4 bases and 4 bases, with 9 bases remaining between them. Germline CDR1 SGDLS, CDR2 YYNGEE. CDR3 size: 13 residues. The CDR3 DNA is TGTGCCAGCAGCTCATCGAAGTACAATGAGCAGTTCTTC. Translated: CASSSSKYNEQFF.

The chain employs TRBV7-8 and TRBJ2-4; 8 bases agree with TRBD2. J lost 8 bases, V lost 5 bases, and 14 bases had no gene match. Per the germline V gene, CDR1 is SGHVS and CDR2 is FQNEAQ. The CDR3 totals 16 residues. CDR3 protein: CASSPRSTGGIYIQYF. The CDR3 nucleotides are TGTGCCAGCAGCCCCCGCTCCACGGGAGGGATTTACATTCAGTACTTC. Full variable domain (remainder filled in from reference TRBV7-8 and TRBJ2-4): GAGVSQSPRYKVAKRGQDVALRCDPISGHVSLFWYQQALGQGPEFLTYFQNEAQLDKSGLPSDRFFAERPEGSVSTLKIQRTQQEDSAVYLCASSPRSTGGIYIQYFGAGTRLSVL.

A few counts support this clonotype. V gene TRBV2 combines with J gene TRBJ2-7, with D possibly being TRBD1 or TRBD2 (5 bases each). V dropped 11 bases and J dropped 1 base, with 15 bases sitting between them. CDR1 SNHLY and CDR2 FYNNEI come from the germline V gene. CDR3 length: 13 residues. The CDR3 here is CALTGTDSYEQYF. The CDR3 DNA sequence: TGTGCCTTAACCGGGACGGATTCCTACGAGCAGTACTTC.

The rearrangement joins TRBV10-3 to TRBJ2-7; possible D gene TRBD2, 6 bases. This CDR3 has 13 amino acids. CDR1 is ENHRY, CDR2 SYGVKD, per germline. V was shortened by 10 bases and J by 2 bases, with 15 bases between the two germline ends. CDR3 loop: CATTAGPTYEQYF. In DNA, the CDR3 is TGTGCCACAACCGCGGGGCCCACCTACGAGCAGTACTTC.

J is TRBJ2-5 and V is TRBV9; 7 bases map to TRBD2. CDR1 is SGDLS, CDR2 YYNGEE, per germline. This CDR3 has 15 residues. V shed 0 bases and J 4 bases; nucleotides not matched to a gene: 6. CDR3 amino acids: CASSVGGGSRETQYF. The CDR3 coding sequence is TGTGCCAGCAGCGTAGGAGGCGGGAGTAGAGAGACCCAGTACTTC.

The rearrangement links TRBV20-1 to TRBJ2-7, with 8 bases fitting TRBD1. The length of the CDR3 is 16 residues. The ends lost 0 bases at V and 5 bases at J; junction bases unmatched: 12. CDR1 DFQATT and CDR2 SNEGSKA come from the germline V gene (reference sequence). CDR3 sequence (DNA): TGCAGTGCTAGAGACCGGTCACAGGGGGGATATGACGAGCAGTACTTC. Its protein product is CSARDRSQGGYDEQYF.

The chain links TRBV7-9 to TRBJ2-5; possibly TRBD2 for D (5 bases). The V gene lost 5 bases and the J gene lost 3 bases, with 13 bases spanning the gap. Germline V lookup: CDR1 SEHNR, CDR2 FQNEAQ (reference sequence). The CDR3 covers 14 residues. CDR3 nucleotide sequence: TGTGCCAGCAGCCCAACCGGGGATGAAGAGACCCAGTACTTC. Translating it yields CASSPTGDEETQYF.

The chain couples TRBV27 to TRBJ2-7; D possibly corresponds to TRBD1 (6 bases). The CDR3 is 15 amino acids. V lost 5 bases and J lost 1, with 15 bases in between. Germline V CDR1 and CDR2: MNHEY, SMNVEV (reference sequence). This CDR3 is CASSTATGLSYEQYF. DNA for the CDR3: TGTGCCAGCAGTACTGCGACAGGATTATCCTACGAGCAGTACTTC.

The rearrangement uses TRBV9 and TRBJ2-2; TRBD2 might be the D (7 bases). V was pared by 0 bases and J by 4 bases, with 10 bases between. Germline V gene lookup returns CDR1 SGDLS and CDR2 YYNGEE. The CDR3 loop spans 15 amino acids. The CDR3 nucleotides read TGTGCCAGCAGCGTAGGGGGGGGCTTCACCGGGGAGCTGTTTTTT. Protein product: CASSVGGGFTGELFF. Full variable domain (outside the CDR3, taken from reference TRBV9 and TRBJ2-2): DSGVTQTPKHLITATGQRVTLRCSPRSGDLSVYWYQQSLDQGLQFLIQYYNGEERAKGNILERFSAQQFPDLHSELNLSSLELGDSALYFCASSVGGGFTGELFFGEGSRLTVL.

J is TRBJ1-1 and V is TRBV19; D remains unclear. The CDR3 extends over 11 amino acids. Looked up from germline, CDR1 is LNHDA and CDR2 is SQIVND (reference sequence). V gave up 3 bases and J gave up 2 bases, with 1 base separating them. CDR3 residues: CASSINTEAFF. CDR3 DNA: TGTGCCAGTAGTATCAACACTGAAGCTTTCTTT.

The chain couples TRBV20-1 to TRBJ2-2, with TRBD2 matching over 16 bases. The CDR3 contains 20 residues. Germline trimming cut 0 bases from V and 4 bases from J; bases unmatched to any gene: 11. Germline V CDR1 and CDR2: DFQATT, SNEGSKA (reference sequence). The DNA for the CDR3 is TGCAGTGCTAGAGATCCCTCCGGGACTAGCGGGAGGGGGAGCACCGGGGAGCTGTTTTTT. This sequence encodes CSARDPSGTSGRGSTGELFF.

V gene TRBV7-8 combines with J gene TRBJ1-1, with D possibly TRBD1 on 5 matching bases. Trimming left V 4 bases short and J 3 bases short, with 21 bases between. The CDR3 is made up of 17 amino acids. Germline lookup yields CDR1 SGHVS and CDR2 FQNEAQ. The CDR3 here is CASSWKRAGSKDTEAFF. The CDR3 DNA follows: TGTGCCAGCAGCTGGAAGAGGGCAGGGTCAAAGGACACTGAAGCTTTCTTT.